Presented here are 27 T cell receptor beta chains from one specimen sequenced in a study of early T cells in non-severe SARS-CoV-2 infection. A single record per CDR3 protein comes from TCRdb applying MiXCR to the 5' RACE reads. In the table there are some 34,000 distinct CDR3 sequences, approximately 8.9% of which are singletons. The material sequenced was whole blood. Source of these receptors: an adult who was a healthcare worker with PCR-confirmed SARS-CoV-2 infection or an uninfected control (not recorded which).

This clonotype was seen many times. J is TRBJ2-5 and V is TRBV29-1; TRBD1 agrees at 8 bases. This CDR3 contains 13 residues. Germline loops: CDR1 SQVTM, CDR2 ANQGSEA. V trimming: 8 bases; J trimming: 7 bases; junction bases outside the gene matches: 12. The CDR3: CSITPTGDRTQYF. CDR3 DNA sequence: TGCAGCATTACACCGACAGGGGATAGGACCCAGTACTTC.

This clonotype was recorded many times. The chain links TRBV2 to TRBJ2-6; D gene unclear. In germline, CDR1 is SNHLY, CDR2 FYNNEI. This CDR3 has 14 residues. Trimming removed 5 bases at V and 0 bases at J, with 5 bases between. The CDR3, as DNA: TGTGCCAGCAGTCTGACCTCTGGGGCCAACGTCCTGACTTTC. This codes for CASSLTSGANVLTF.

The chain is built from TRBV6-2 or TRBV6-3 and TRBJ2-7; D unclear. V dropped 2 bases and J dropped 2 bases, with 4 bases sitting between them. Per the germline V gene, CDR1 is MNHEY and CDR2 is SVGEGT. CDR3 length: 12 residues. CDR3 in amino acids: CASSYEAYEQYF. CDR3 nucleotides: TGTGCCAGCAGTTACGAGGCCTACGAGCAGTACTTC.

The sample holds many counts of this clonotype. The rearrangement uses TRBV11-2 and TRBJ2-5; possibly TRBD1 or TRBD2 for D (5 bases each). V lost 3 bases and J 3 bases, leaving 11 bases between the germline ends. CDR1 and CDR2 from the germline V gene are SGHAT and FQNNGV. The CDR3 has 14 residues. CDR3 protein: CASSLRGVEETQYF. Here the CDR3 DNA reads TGTGCCAGCAGCTTGAGGGGAGTTGAAGAGACCCAGTACTTC. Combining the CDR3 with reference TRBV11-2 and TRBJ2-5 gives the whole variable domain EAGVAQSPRYKIIEKRQSVAFWCNPISGHATLYWYQQILGQGPKLLIQFQNNGVVDDSQLPKDRFSAERLKGVDSTLKIQPAKLEDSAVYLCASSLRGVEETQYFGPGTRLLVL.

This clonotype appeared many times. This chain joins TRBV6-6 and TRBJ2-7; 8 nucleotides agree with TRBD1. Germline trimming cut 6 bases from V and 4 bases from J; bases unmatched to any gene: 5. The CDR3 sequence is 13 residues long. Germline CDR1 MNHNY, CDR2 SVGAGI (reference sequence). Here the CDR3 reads CASRLYRGYEQYF. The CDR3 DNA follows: TGTGCCAGCAGGCTATACAGGGGGTACGAGCAGTACTTC.

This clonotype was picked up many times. The CDR3 DNA sequence: TGCAGCGTTGAATCAACAGGGGGAGTTGGCTACACCTTC. Translation gives CSVESTGGVGYTF. The chain is built from TRBV29-1 and TRBJ1-2; 8 bases align to TRBD1. The CDR3 contains 13 residues. Trimming took 2 bases from V and 7 from J; bases not matched to a gene: 6. Germline values: CDR1 SQVTM, CDR2 ANQGSEA.

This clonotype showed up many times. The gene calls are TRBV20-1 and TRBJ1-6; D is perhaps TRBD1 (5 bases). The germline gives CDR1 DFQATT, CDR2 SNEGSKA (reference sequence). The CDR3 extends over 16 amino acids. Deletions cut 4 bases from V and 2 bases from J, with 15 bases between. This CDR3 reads CSAKDPLGAYNSPLHF. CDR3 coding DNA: TGCAGTGCTAAGGACCCCCTGGGGGCCTATAATTCACCCCTCCACTTT.

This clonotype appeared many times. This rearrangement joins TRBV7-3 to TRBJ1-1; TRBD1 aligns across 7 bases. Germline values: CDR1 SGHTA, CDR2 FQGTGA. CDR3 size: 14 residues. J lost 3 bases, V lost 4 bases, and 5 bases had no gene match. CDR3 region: CASSSGQPDTEAFF. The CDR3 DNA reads TGTGCCAGCAGCTCGGGACAGCCGGACACTGAAGCTTTCTTT.

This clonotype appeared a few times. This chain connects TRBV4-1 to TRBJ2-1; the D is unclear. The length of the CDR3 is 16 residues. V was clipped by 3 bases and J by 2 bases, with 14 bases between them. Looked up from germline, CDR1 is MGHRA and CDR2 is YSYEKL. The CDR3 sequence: CASSHDPSAAYNEQFF. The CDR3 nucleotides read TGCGCCAGCAGCCACGACCCCTCGGCAGCCTACAATGAGCAGTTCTTC.

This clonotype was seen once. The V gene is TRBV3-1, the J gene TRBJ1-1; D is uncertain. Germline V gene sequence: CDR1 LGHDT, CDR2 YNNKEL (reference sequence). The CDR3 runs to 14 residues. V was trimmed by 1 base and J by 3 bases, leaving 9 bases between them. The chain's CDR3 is CASSQGAGDTEAFF. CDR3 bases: TGTGCCAGCAGCCAAGGAGCGGGAGACACTGAAGCTTTCTTT.

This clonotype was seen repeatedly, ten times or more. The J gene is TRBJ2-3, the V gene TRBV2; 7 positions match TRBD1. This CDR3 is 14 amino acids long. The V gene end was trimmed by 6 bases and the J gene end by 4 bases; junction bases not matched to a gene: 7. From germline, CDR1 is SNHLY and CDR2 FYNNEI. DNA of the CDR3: TGTGCCAGCAGGCAACAGGGGTTTTCAGATACGCAGTATTTT. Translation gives CASRQQGFSDTQYF.

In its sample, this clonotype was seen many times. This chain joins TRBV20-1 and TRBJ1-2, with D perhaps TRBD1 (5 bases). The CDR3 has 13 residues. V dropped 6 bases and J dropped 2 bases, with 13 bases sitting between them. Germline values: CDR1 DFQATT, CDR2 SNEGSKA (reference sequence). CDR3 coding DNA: TGCAGTGCCCCAACGGGACTCAACTATGGCTACACCTTC. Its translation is CSAPTGLNYGYTF.

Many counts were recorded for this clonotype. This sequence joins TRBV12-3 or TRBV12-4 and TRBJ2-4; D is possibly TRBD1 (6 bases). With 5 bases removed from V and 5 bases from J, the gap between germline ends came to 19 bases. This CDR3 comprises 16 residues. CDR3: CASSRYRVGVENIQYF. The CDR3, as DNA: TGTGCCAGCAGTCGCTACAGGGTTGGAGTAGAAAACATTCAGTACTTC.

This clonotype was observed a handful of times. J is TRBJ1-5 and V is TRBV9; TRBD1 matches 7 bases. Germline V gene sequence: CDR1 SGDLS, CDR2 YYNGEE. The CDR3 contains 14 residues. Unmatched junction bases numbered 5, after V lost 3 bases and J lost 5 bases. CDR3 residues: CASSGQGEDQPQHF. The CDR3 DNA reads TGTGCCAGCAGCGGACAGGGAGAGGATCAGCCCCAGCATTTT.

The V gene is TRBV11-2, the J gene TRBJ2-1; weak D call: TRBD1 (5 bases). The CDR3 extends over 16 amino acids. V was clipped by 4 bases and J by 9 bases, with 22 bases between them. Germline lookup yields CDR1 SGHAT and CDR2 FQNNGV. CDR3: CASSSLSGSRLSEQFF. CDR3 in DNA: TGTGCCAGCAGCTCATTATCAGGGTCCCGCCTGAGTGAGCAGTTCTTC.

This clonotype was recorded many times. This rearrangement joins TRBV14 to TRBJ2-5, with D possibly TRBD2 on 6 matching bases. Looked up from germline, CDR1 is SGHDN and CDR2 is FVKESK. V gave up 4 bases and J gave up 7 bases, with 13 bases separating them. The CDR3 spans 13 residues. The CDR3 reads CASSPTGDGTQYF. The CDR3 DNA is TGTGCCAGCAGCCCGACGGGGGACGGGACCCAGTACTTC. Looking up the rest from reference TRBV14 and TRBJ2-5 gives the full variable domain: EAGVTQFPSHSVIEKGQTVTLRCDPISGHDNLYWYRRVMGKEIKFLLHFVKESKQDESGMPNNRFLAERTGGTYSTLKVQPAELEDSGVYFCASSPTGDGTQYFGPGTRLLVL.

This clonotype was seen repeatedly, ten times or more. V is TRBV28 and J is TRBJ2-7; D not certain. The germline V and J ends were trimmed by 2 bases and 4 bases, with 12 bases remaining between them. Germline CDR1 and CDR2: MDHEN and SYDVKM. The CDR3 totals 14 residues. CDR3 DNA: TGTGCCAGCAGTTTACTTGGGTTTAAGTACGAGCAGTACTTC. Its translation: CASSLLGFKYEQYF.

CDR3 nucleotide sequence: TGTGCCAGCAGTTTACGCCAGAGGGTTCACTATGGCTACACCTTC. Residues: CASSLRQRVHYGYTF. V gene TRBV28 combines with J gene TRBJ1-2, with D hard to call. Trimming took off 2 bases at V and 3 bases at J, with 13 bases between the two ends. Germline values: CDR1 MDHEN, CDR2 SYDVKM. This CDR3 spans 15 amino acids.

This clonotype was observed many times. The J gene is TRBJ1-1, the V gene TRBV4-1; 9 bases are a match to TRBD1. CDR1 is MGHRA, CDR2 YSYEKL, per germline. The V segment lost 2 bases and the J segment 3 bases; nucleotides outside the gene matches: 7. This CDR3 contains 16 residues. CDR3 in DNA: TGCGCCAGCAGCCAAAAGGGGACAGGGAGGGACACTGAAGCTTTCTTT. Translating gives CASSQKGTGRDTEAFF.

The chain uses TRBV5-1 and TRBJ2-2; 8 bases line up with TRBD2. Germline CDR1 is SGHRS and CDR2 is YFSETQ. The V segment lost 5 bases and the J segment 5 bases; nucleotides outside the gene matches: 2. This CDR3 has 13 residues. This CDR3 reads CASRGLDTGELFF. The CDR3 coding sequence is TGCGCCAGCAGGGGACTAGATACCGGGGAGCTGTTTTTT.

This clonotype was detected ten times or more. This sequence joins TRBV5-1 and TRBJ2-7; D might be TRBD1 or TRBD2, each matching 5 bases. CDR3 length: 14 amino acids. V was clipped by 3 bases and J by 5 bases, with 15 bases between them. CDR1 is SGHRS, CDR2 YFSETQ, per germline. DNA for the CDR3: TGCGCCAGCAGCTCCCCTTCCAGAGGGGACGAGCAGTACTTC. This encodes CASSSPSRGDEQYF.

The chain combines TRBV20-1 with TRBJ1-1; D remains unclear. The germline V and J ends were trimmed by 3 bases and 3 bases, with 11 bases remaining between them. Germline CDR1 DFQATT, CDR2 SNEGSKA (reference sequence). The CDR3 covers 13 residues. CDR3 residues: CSASTALDTEAFF. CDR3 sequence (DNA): TGCAGTGCTAGCACAGCCCTCGACACTGAAGCTTTCTTT.

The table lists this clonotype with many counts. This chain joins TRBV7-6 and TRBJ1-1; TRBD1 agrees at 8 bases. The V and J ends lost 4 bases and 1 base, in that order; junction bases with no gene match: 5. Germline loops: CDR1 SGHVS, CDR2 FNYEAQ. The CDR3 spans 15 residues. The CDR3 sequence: CASSSKQGGNTEAFF. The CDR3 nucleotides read TGTGCCAGCAGCTCAAAACAGGGGGGGAACACTGAAGCTTTCTTT.

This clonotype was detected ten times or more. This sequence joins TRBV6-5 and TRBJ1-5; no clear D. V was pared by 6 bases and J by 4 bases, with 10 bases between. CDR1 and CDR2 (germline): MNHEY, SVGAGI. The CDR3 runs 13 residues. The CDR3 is CASRDGPNQPQHF. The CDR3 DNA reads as TGTGCCAGCAGAGACGGACCAAATCAGCCCCAGCATTTT.

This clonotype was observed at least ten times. CDR3 protein: CASSLGGGSGANVLTF. The CDR3 DNA sequence: TGTGCCAGCAGCTTAGGGGGCGGCTCTGGGGCCAACGTCCTGACTTTC. The rearrangement uses TRBV11-3 and TRBJ2-6; weak D call: TRBD1 (5 bases). CDR3 length equals 16 residues. The V gene's germline CDR1 is SGHNT and CDR2 YENEEA. The V end lost 1 base, the J end lost 0 bases, and 7 bases lay between the germline ends.

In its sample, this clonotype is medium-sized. Here the CDR3 DNA reads TGTGCCAGCAGTTGGGGACAGTACTCTGGGGCCAACGTCCTGACTTTC. Encoded protein: CASSWGQYSGANVLTF. V is TRBV28 and J is TRBJ2-6; TRBD1 matches 7 bases. V lost 4 bases to trimming and J lost 0 bases; unmatched junction nucleotides: 3. The CDR3 contains 16 residues. Germline CDR1 and CDR2: MDHEN and SYDVKM.

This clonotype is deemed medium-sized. The CDR3 here is CSAPQGANEKLFF. CDR3 bases: TGCAGTGCTCCCCAAGGAGCTAATGAAAAACTGTTTTTT. This chain joins TRBV20-1 and TRBJ1-4; D unresolved. CDR1 is DFQATT and CDR2 is SNEGSKA in the germline V gene (reference sequence). CDR3 length: 13 residues. V lost 5 bases, J lost 3 bases, and 10 bases lay in between.